A single sample is the source of the 25 T cell receptor beta chains below, sequenced in a study of blood T cell repertoires in COVID-19. Profiled with immunoSEQ multiplex PCR; TCRdb holds only in-frame clones, not every one. This repertoire shows more than 150,000 clones, about nine tenths found once; its top ten account for around 21%. Sequenced sample: peripheral blood. The receptors stem from a man in his 70s with active or convalescent COVID-19.

The chain employs TRBV3-1 (or the pseudogene TRBV3-2) and TRBJ2-7; 7 bases align to TRBD1. This CDR3 spans 14 amino acids. CDR1 is LGHDT, CDR2 YNNKEL, per germline (reference sequence). V was pared by 5 bases and J by 6 bases, with 10 bases of the junction left unmatched. CDR3 region: CASSDREPQGEQYF. CDR3 sequence (DNA): TGTGCCAGCAGCGACAGGGAACCCCAGGGCGAGCAGTACTTC.

The chain is built from TRBV12-5 and TRBJ1-2; 8 bases match TRBD1. The CDR3 runs 19 residues. The junction had 21 bases not matched to a gene; V was cut back by 5 bases and J by 4 bases. Germline V gene lookup returns CDR1 LGHNT and CDR2 FRNRAP. The CDR3 DNA reads TGTGCTAGTGGTCCTCCTCTGACCATAGGCGGACAGGGCGTCTATGGCTACACCTTC. Its translation is CASGPPLTIGGQGVYGYTF.

This sequence joins TRBV19 and TRBJ1-5; weak D call: TRBD1 (5 bases). The CDR3 runs to 16 residues. From germline, CDR1 is LNHDA and CDR2 SQIVND (reference sequence). V lost 6 bases and J lost 2, with 17 bases in between. CDR3 in DNA: TGTGCCAGTAGCCACAGGCCCAGCACGGGCAATCAGCCCCAGCATTTT. It is translated as CASSHRPSTGNQPQHF.

V is TRBV5-1 and J is TRBJ2-1; TRBD2 agrees at 15 bases. CDR1 SGHRS and CDR2 YFSETQ come from the germline V gene. The trim removed 0 bases at V and 7 bases at J, leaving 11 bases unmatched. The CDR3 totals 19 residues. The CDR3 DNA is TGCGCCAGCAGCTTGGTCAGGGGAGGACTAGCGGGAGGGCCGAATGAGCAGTTCTTC. This gives the protein CASSLVRGGLAGGPNEQFF.

In nucleotides, the CDR3 is TGTGCCAGCAGTTACTCCCCGGTCCCCAATCAGCCCCAGCATTTT. As protein: CASSYSPVPNQPQHF. The chain recombines TRBV6-2 or TRBV6-3 with TRBJ1-5; D is undetermined. Germline V gives CDR1 MNHEY, CDR2 SVGEGT. Trimming stripped 0 bases from V and 3 bases from J, with 9 bases between. CDR3 length: 15 amino acids.

V is TRBV6-2 or TRBV6-3 and J is TRBJ1-5; D unclear. Germline assignment: CDR1 MNHEY and CDR2 SVGEGT. This CDR3 has 13 residues. Between the trimmed V and J ends, which lost 3 bases and 2 bases, there was a span of 5 bases. The CDR3 DNA sequence: TGTGCCAGCAGTTATCCGGGCAATCAGCCCCAGCATTTT. Its translation is CASSYPGNQPQHF.

This clone has a handful of counts. The chain is built from TRBV18 and TRBJ2-7; 7 positions agree with TRBD1. CDR3 size: 14 residues. The V gene end was trimmed by 6 bases and the J gene end by 0 bases; junction bases not matched to a gene: 5. CDR1 and CDR2 (germline): KGHSH, LQKENI. For the CDR3, the DNA is TGTGCCAGCTCTCAAGACAGGGCCTCCTACGAGCAGTACTTC. It is translated as CASSQDRASYEQYF. Full variable domain (remainder filled in from reference TRBV18 and TRBJ2-7): NAGVMQNPRHLVRRRGQEARLRCSPMKGHSHVYWYRQLPEEGLKFMVYLQKENIIDESGMPKERFSAEFPKEGPSILRIQQVVRGDSAAYFCASSQDRASYEQYFGPGTRLTVT.

The CDR3 spells CASSYEGVDEQYF. The CDR3 DNA reads as TGTGCCAGCAGTTACGAGGGAGTAGACGAGCAGTACTTC. The rearrangement joins TRBV6-5 to TRBJ2-7, with D tentatively TRBD2 (5 bases). Germline loops: CDR1 MNHEY, CDR2 SVGAGI. The CDR3 spans 13 residues. The ends were cut back, 2 bases at V and 5 bases at J, with 10 bases in the middle.

The chain carries TRBV7-9 and TRBJ2-7; possibly TRBD2 for D (5 bases). Trimming stripped 3 bases from V and 3 bases from J, with 9 bases between. CDR1 and CDR2 from the germline V gene are SEHNR and FQNEAQ (reference sequence). CDR3 length equals 13 residues. The DNA of the CDR3 is TGTGCCAGCAGCTTCGGACTCATCTACGAGCAGTACTTC. Translating it yields CASSFGLIYEQYF.

The V gene is TRBV14, the J gene TRBJ1-6; unclear D gene. This CDR3 contains 13 residues. Germline V gene sequence: CDR1 SGHDN, CDR2 FVKESK. The V gene lost 5 bases and the J gene lost 7 bases, with 9 bases spanning the gap. CDR3 sequence: CASSEYMNSPLHF. The DNA for the CDR3 is TGTGCCAGCAGCGAATACATGAATTCACCCCTCCACTTT.

CDR3 protein: CASSWQGDQPQHF. As DNA, the CDR3 is TGTGCCAGCAGCTGGCAGGGGGATCAGCCCCAGCATTTT. This chain uses TRBV6-2 or TRBV6-3 with TRBJ1-5; 7 nucleotides match TRBD1. The V segment lost 6 bases and the J segment 5 bases; nucleotides outside the gene matches: 4. CDR3 size: 13 residues. Germline lookup yields CDR1 MNHEY and CDR2 SVGEGT.

This clone came up a few times. The rearrangement joins TRBV29-1 to TRBJ2-2; D is ambiguous. Germline CDR1 reads SQVTM; CDR2 reads ANQGSEA. CDR3 size: 14 residues. V dropped 1 base and J dropped 2 bases, with 8 bases sitting between them. CDR3 protein: CSVEGRLNTGELFF. In DNA, the CDR3 is TGCAGCGTTGAAGGCAGGCTAAACACCGGGGAGCTGTTTTTT.

The chain joins TRBV20-1 to TRBJ1-5; D ambiguous. The V and J ends lost 3 bases and 6 bases respectively, with 15 bases between them. The germline V gene encodes CDR1 DFQATT and CDR2 SNEGSKA (reference sequence). This CDR3 has 14 residues. As DNA, the CDR3 is TGCAGTGCTAGTTCGTGGCAGTCTGCTCAGCCCCAGCATTTT. This gives the protein CSASSWQSAQPQHF.

This sequence joins TRBV6-6 and TRBJ2-1; 12 nucleotides align to TRBD2. The ends lost 5 bases at V and 5 bases at J; junction bases unmatched: 4. The CDR3 is 15 residues long. Germline CDR1 and CDR2: MNHNY and SVGAGI (reference sequence). CDR3 bases: TGTGCCAGCAGTCTGACTAGCGGGGGAAACAATGAGCAGTTCTTC. It encodes CASSLTSGGNNEQFF.

About this clone: Germline is not matched at one junction end, which may reflect a read error. V and J are TRBV28 and TRBJ1-5; D ambiguous. This CDR3 has 13 amino acids. CDR1 is MDHEN and CDR2 is SYDVKM in the germline V gene. In DNA, the CDR3 is TGTGCCAGCCGTTTCCAGAGCGTTCAGCCCCAGCATTTT. Translation: CASRFQSVQPQHF.

This chain uses TRBV4-3 with TRBJ1-1; 7 positions agree with TRBD1. The V and J ends lost 5 bases and 10 bases, in that order; junction bases with no gene match: 13. The CDR3 has 14 residues. Germline CDR1 is LGHNA and CDR2 is YSLEER. In DNA, the CDR3 is TGCGCCAGCAGCTTTAGGGGACAGTCGACCCGAGCTTTCTTT. Protein sequence: CASSFRGQSTRAFF.

The chain couples TRBV5-8 to TRBJ1-6, with TRBD1 matching 7 bases. The CDR3 sequence is 15 residues long. The germline gives CDR1 SGHTS, CDR2 YDEGEE. V lost 1 base and J lost 7; bases outside the gene matches: 5. CDR3 coding DNA: TGTGCCAGCAGCTTGAGGACAGGACGAAATTCACCCCTCCACTTT. The encoded protein is CASSLRTGRNSPLHF.

This chain uses TRBV11-2 with TRBJ2-3; 9 bases match TRBD2. The V gene's germline CDR1 is SGHAT and CDR2 FQNNGV. V lost 1 base to trimming and J lost 4 bases; unmatched junction nucleotides: 6. The CDR3 totals 16 residues. CDR3 nucleotides: TGTGCCAGCAGCTTAGGGACGGGACTAGCATCAGATACGCAGTATTTT. This encodes CASSLGTGLASDTQYF.

The V call is TRBV4-1, the J call TRBJ1-1; tentatively, D is TRBD1 (5 bases). Trimming cost V 4 bases and J 0 bases, with 15 bases left between them. Germline V gene sequence: CDR1 MGHRA, CDR2 YSYEKL. The CDR3 contains 16 residues. In DNA, the CDR3 is TGCGCCAGCAGCCTTATAGGGGCCCTTGTGAACACTGAAGCTTTCTTT. It yields the protein CASSLIGALVNTEAFF.

V is TRBV27 and J is TRBJ1-4, with a tentative D call TRBD1 (6 bases). Germline lookup yields CDR1 MNHEY and CDR2 SMNVEV (reference sequence). The CDR3 is 16 residues long. The V end lost 10 bases, the J end lost 4 bases, and 22 bases lay between the germline ends. In DNA form, the CDR3 reads TGTGCCACTCCACCGGGGGGGGACATGGGTAATGAAAAACTGTTTTTT. It yields the protein CATPPGGDMGNEKLFF.

CDR3 sequence reads: CAWSVGQGGAGELFF. Here the CDR3 DNA reads TGTGCCTGGAGTGTGGGGCAGGGAGGCGCCGGGGAGCTGTTTTTT. This rearrangement joins TRBV30 to TRBJ2-2, with D perhaps TRBD2 (6 bases). The CDR3 runs to 15 residues. The germline V gene has CDR1 GTSNPN and CDR2 SVGIG (reference sequence). V lost 0 bases and J lost 6, with 14 bases in between.

This chain's CDR3 is CASSYSLEGVEQYF. CDR3 bases: TGTGCCAGCAGTTACTCGCTTGAAGGGGTCGAGCAGTACTTC. The chain uses TRBV6-5 and TRBJ2-7; a possible D gene is TRBD1 (5 bases). V was pared by 0 bases and J by 6 bases, with 12 bases between. The CDR3 loop spans 14 amino acids. The V gene's germline CDR1 is MNHEY and CDR2 SVGAGI.

The chain couples TRBV18 to TRBJ2-4, with TRBD2 identical over 11 bases. Unmatched junction bases numbered 7, after V lost 2 bases and J lost 1 base. Germline assignment: CDR1 KGHSH and CDR2 LQKENI. This CDR3 region has 18 residues. CDR3: CASSPWLAGGKAKNIQYF. The CDR3 DNA sequence: TGTGCCAGCTCACCATGGCTAGCGGGAGGCAAGGCCAAAAACATTCAGTACTTC.

Here the CDR3 DNA reads TGTGCCAGCAGCTTCTTGGGGCCGATCAATCAGCCCCAGCATTTT. Amino acid sequence: CASSFLGPINQPQHF. This rearrangement joins TRBV7-8 to TRBJ1-5; TRBD1 is a possible D gene (5 bases). This CDR3 spans 15 amino acids. Trimming took off 3 bases at V and 3 bases at J, with 12 bases between the two ends. The germline V gene has CDR1 SGHVS and CDR2 FQNEAQ.

V is TRBV7-6 and J is TRBJ2-7, with TRBD2 matching 12 bases. This CDR3 is 17 amino acids long. From germline, CDR1 is SGHVS and CDR2 FNYEAQ. J lost 2 bases, V lost 5 bases, and 10 bases had no gene match. The CDR3 DNA is TGTGCCAGCAGCCCACAACCTACTAGCGGGGGGACCTACGAGCAGTACTTC. Protein product: CASSPQPTSGGTYEQYF.